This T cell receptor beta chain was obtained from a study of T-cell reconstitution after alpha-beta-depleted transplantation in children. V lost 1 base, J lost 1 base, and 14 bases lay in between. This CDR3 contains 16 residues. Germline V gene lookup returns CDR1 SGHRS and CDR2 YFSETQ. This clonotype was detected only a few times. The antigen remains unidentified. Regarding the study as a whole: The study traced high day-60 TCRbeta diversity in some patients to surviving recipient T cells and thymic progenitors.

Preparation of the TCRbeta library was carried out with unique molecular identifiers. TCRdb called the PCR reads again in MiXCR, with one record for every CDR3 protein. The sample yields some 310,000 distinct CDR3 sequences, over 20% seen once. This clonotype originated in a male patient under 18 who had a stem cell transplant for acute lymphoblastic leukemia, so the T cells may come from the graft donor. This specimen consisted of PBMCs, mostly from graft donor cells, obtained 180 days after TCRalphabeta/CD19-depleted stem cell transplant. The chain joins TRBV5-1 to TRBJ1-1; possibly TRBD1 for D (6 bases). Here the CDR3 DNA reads TGCGCCAGCAGCTTGCATACCAGGACAGCGAACACTGAAGCTTTCTTT. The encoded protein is CASSLHTRTANTEAFF.